Given below is one T cell receptor beta chain in context. Its antigen is not identified. Using RNA template, CDR3s of TCR alpha and beta were amplified with iRepertoire arm-PCR. For one-step reverse transcription and amplification, roughly 85-450 ng of tissue mRNA or PBMC total RNA was used. One entry per CDR3 protein, called by TCRdb with MiXCR from the multiplex PCR reads. Of roughly 120,000 distinct CDR3 sequences listed, approximately 26% are singletons. This entry comes from a study of glioma-infiltrating T cells. Study results and limitations: Very few CDR3 sequences were shared between tissue and blood. Tissue-blood divergence was below expectation in non-neoplastic patients, above in gliomas.

The CDR3 totals 15 residues. Germline V lookup: CDR1 MNHEY, CDR2 SMNVEV (reference sequence). Trimming pared 5 bases from V and 9 bases from J, leaving 20 bases between. The V call is TRBV27, the J call TRBJ2-1; D remains unclear. The receptor was derived from a human donor with low-grade glioma or glioblastoma, undergoing nonglioma brain surgery, or in good health (not recorded which). The sequencing sample was made of glioma tissue, nonneoplastic brain tissue, or PBMCs (not recorded which). The DNA of the CDR3 is TGTGCCAGCAGTCTCTCAGCGATAACTATCGTTGAGCAGTTCTTC. Protein: CASSLSAITIVEQFF.